This entry describes one TCR beta chain. Its antigen is undetermined. In the PCR, 60 Vbeta and 13 Jbeta primers were used. Original data processing: Later work found 80 million or so unique TCR beta chains, with 9 million to 13 million shared. Profiled with immunoSEQ multiplex PCR; TCRdb holds only in-frame clones, not every one. The DNA gave D and trimming, while V, J and clone size come from that table. In total, the table holds roughly 100,000 clones. This entry belongs to a study of cytomegalovirus exposure and HLA in healthy donors. Broader study findings: An analysis that was carried out later associated approximately 17,000 TCR beta sequences with HLA alleles at 0.05 false discovery rate.

Although they were nominally healthy when sampled, donors likely had unrecorded immune exposures. This sequence was found in a middle-aged man in good health and CMV-seronegative. The sequencing input was PBMCs.

CDR3 DNA sequence: TGTGCCAGCAGCTTGGGACTAGCGGGAGGGGAAGGCGAGCAGTACTTC. It is translated as CASSLGLAGGEGEQYF. The chain uses TRBV7-2 and TRBJ2-7, with 16 bases lining up with TRBD2. With V trimmed by 3 bases and J by 6 bases, 5 bases remained unmatched. This CDR3 spans 16 amino acids. Germline V gene data show CDR1 as SGHTA and CDR2 as FQGNSA. Supplemented by reference TRBV7-2 and TRBJ2-7, the full variable domain reads GAGVSQSPSNKVTEKGKDVELRCDPISGHTALYWYRQSLGQGLEFLIYFQGNSAPDKSGLPSDRFSAERTGGSVSTLTIQRTQQEDSAVYLCASSLGLAGGEGEQYFGPGTRLTVT.